What follows are 15 T cell receptor beta chains derived from one specimen sequenced in a study of post-analysis software for immune sequencing data. Incorporated into the TCR beta cDNA libraries were unique molecular identifiers, which served to reduce PCR and sequencing biases. TCRdb re-analysed the PCR reads in MiXCR, keeping a single row per CDR3 protein. The profile shows roughly 650,000 distinct CDR3 sequences, around 60% of them singletons. Whole-study findings and limits: The five TRBV segments detected at higher frequency in patients than in controls included TRBV5-6, TRBV5-1 and TRBV20-1.

Antigen specificity for these receptors is unknown. Sequenced input: blood. These receptors all come from a girl aged 2 to 9 with multiple sclerosis.

This sequence joins TRBV12-3 or TRBV12-4 and TRBJ1-2; D gene uncertain. This CDR3 has 17 amino acids. Trimming shortened V by 3 bases and J by 2 bases, and 19 bases separated the two germline ends. The CDR3 DNA reads TGTGCCAGCAGTTTGCTCGTGGCTGGGGTATCCAACTATGGCTACACCTTC. This encodes CASSLLVAGVSNYGYTF.

This chain links TRBV27 with TRBJ2-1; 16 bases fit TRBD2. J lost 3 bases, V lost 6 bases, and 11 bases had no gene match. Germline lookup yields CDR1 MNHEY and CDR2 SMNVEV (reference sequence). The length of the CDR3 is 19 residues. CDR3 nucleotide sequence: TGTGCCAGCAGAGAGGCCGGGACTAGCGGGGGGGCAGACTACAATGAGCAGTTCTTC. Its translation is CASREAGTSGGADYNEQFF.

The chain joins TRBV24-1 to TRBJ1-2, with TRBD1 identical over 7 bases. V lost 5 bases to trimming and J lost 2 bases; unmatched junction nucleotides: 7. The length of the CDR3 is 15 residues. Germline values: CDR1 KGHDR, CDR2 SFDVKD. CDR3 DNA: TGTGCCACCAGTGTCGACGGACAGGCAAACTATGGCTACACCTTC. Translated: CATSVDGQANYGYTF.

The genes are TRBV11-2 and TRBJ2-7; 7 positions match TRBD2. Judging by the DNA end, TRBJ2-4 fits better; the J call may be wrong. Germline V gene data show CDR1 as SGHAT and CDR2 as FQNNGV. The CDR3 loop spans 13 amino acids. CDR3 loop: CASTGGAKNIQYF. CDR3 nucleotides: TGTGCCAGCACGGGGGGAGCCAAAAACATTCAGTACTTC.

The rearrangement links TRBV6-2 or TRBV6-3 to TRBJ2-4, with a possible D match to TRBD2 (5 bases). The V end was cut by 11 bases, the J end by 3 bases, with 14 bases between. The CDR3 loop spans 13 amino acids. CDR1 is MNHEY, CDR2 SVGEGT, per germline. The CDR3 bases are TGTGCCTGTTTAGGACTCGGCAAAAACATTCAGTACTTC. Its translation is CACLGLGKNIQYF.

This clonotype came up a few times. The chain joins TRBV20-1 to TRBJ2-3, with D possibly being TRBD1 or TRBD2 (5 bases each). CDR1 is DFQATT and CDR2 is SNEGSKA in the germline V gene (reference sequence). This CDR3 contains 14 residues. Trimming pared 3 bases from V and 3 bases from J, leaving 13 bases between. The DNA of the CDR3 is TGCAGTGCTAGTGCCGAGGGGTGGACAGATACGCAGTATTTT. Amino acid sequence: CSASAEGWTDTQYF.

This clonotype was detected only once. The genes are TRBV5-1 and TRBJ2-1; TRBD2 aligns across 7 bases. Unmatched junction bases numbered 16, after V lost 3 bases and J lost 10 bases. The CDR3 extends over 16 amino acids. From germline, CDR1 is SGHRS and CDR2 YFSETQ. In DNA, the CDR3 is TGCGCCAGCAGCTCCCCAGAACGACTAGCTGCTCGCGAGCAGTTCTTC. Its protein is CASSSPERLAAREQFF.

For the CDR3, the DNA is TGTGCCAGCAGCTTCTGGGTCTACAATGAGCAGTTCTTC. It codes for CASSFWVYNEQFF. The chain is built from TRBV5-5 and TRBJ2-1; the D is unclear. The ends were cut back, 2 bases at V and 3 bases at J, with 6 bases in the middle. Germline-derived CDR1 and CDR2 are SGHKS and YYEKEE (reference sequence). This CDR3 region has 13 residues.

V usage is TRBV29-1 and J usage is TRBJ2-1; tentative D call: TRBD1 (6 bases). The CDR3 is 14 amino acids. V lost 0 bases and J 7 bases, leaving 13 bases between the germline ends. In germline, CDR1 is SQVTM, CDR2 ANQGSEA. This CDR3 is CSVEDYTGRNEQFF. Here the CDR3 DNA reads TGCAGCGTTGAAGACTATACAGGGCGAAATGAGCAGTTCTTC.

Worth noting for this clonotype: An end of the junction does not agree with germline; a read error may underlie this. The J gene is TRBJ1-2, the V gene TRBV29-1; D is perhaps TRBD1 (6 bases). This CDR3 comprises 13 residues. Germline V lookup: CDR1 SQVTM, CDR2 ANQGSEA. CDR3: CNVAGGAAYGYTF. The CDR3 region has the DNA TGCAACGTTGCGGGGGGCGCTGCCTATGGCTACACCTTC.

This clonotype was counted between two and nine times. The chain joins TRBV18 to TRBJ2-7, with D possibly TRBD1 on 5 matching bases. Germline CDR1 and CDR2: KGHSH and LQKENI. V shed 2 bases and J shed 3 bases, with 8 bases lying between them. CDR3 length equals 13 residues. The CDR3 DNA sequence: TGTGCCAGCTCACCAGCCCAGGGCTACGAGCAGTACTTC. This sequence encodes CASSPAQGYEQYF.

This clonotype has a handful of counts. This rearrangement joins TRBV29-1 to TRBJ2-3; D is possibly TRBD2 (6 bases). Per the germline V gene, CDR1 is SQVTM and CDR2 is ANQGSEA. Trimming took 8 bases from V and 3 from J, leaving 21 bases between them. CDR3 length: 15 residues. The CDR3 DNA sequence: TGCAGCTACTCCCGTAGTGGGGGGTTAACAGATACGCAGTATTTT. Translation gives CSYSRSGGLTDTQYF.

The chain links TRBV7-9 to TRBJ2-3, with a weak D call TRBD1 (6 bases). This CDR3 spans 16 amino acids. Germline V gene lookup returns CDR1 SEHNR and CDR2 FQNEAQ (reference sequence). Between the trimmed V and J ends, which lost 0 bases and 2 bases, there was a span of 12 bases. The CDR3 DNA sequence: TGTGCCAGCAGCTTAGCTTGGGACACTAACACAGATACGCAGTATTTT. Encoded protein: CASSLAWDTNTDTQYF.

This sequence joins TRBV29-1 and TRBJ2-1, with 11 bases matching TRBD1. This CDR3 is built from 13 residues. The ends lost 4 bases at V and 5 bases at J; junction bases unmatched: 1. The germline gives CDR1 SQVTM, CDR2 ANQGSEA. CDR3 sequence reads: CSVGGQGDNEQFF. The CDR3 DNA is TGCAGCGTTGGGGGACAGGGGGACAATGAGCAGTTCTTC.

This chain uses TRBV6-1 with TRBJ1-1, with 9 bases aligning to TRBD1. The CDR3 totals 13 residues. Germline CDR1 MNHNS, CDR2 SASEGT. V dropped 7 bases and J dropped 4; count of bases not matched to a gene: 4. For the CDR3, the DNA is TGTGCCAGCACCATGACAGGGGGCACTGAAGCTTTCTTT. It codes for CASTMTGGTEAFF.